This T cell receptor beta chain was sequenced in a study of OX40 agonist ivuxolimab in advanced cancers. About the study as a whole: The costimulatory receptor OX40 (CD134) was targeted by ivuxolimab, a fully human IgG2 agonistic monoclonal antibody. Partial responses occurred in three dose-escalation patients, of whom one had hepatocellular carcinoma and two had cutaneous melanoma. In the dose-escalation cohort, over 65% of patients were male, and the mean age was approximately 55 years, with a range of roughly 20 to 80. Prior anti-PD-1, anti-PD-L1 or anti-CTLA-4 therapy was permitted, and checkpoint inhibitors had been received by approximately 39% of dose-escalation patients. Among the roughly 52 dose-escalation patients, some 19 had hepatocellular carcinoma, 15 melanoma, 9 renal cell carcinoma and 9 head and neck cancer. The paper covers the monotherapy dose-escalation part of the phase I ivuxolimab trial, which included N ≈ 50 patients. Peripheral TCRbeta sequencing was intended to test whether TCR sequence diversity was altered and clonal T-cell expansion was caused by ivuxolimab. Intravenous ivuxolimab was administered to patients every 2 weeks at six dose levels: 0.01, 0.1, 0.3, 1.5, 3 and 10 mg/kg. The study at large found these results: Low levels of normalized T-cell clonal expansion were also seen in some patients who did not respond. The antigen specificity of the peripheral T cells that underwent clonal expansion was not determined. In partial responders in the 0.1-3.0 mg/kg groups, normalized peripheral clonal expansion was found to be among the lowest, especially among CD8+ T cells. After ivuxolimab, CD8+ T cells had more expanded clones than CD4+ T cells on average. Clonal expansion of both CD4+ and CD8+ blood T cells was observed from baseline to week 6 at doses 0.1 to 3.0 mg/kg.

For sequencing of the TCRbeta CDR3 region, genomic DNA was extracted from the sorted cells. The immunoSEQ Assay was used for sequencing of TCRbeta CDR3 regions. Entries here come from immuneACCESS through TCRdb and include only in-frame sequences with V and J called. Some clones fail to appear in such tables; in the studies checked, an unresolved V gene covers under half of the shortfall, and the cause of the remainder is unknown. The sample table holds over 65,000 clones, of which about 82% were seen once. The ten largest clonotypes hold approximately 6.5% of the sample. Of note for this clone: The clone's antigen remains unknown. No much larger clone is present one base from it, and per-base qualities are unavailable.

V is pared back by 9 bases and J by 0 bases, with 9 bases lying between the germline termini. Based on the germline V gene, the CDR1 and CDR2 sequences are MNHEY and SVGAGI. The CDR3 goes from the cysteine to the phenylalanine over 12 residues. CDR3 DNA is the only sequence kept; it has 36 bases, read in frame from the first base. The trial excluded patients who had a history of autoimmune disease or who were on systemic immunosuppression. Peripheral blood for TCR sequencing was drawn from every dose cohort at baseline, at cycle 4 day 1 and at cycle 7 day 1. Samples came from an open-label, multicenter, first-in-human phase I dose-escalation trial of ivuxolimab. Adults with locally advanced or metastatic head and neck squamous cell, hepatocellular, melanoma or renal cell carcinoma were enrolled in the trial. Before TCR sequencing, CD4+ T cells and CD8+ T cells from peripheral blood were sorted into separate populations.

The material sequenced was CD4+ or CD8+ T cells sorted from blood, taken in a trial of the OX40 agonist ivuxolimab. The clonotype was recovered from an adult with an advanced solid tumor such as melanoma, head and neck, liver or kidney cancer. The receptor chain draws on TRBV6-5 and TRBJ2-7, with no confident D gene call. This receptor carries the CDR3 CASSAFSYEQYF. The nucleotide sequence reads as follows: TGTGCCAGTTCAGCTTTCTCCTACGAGCAGTACTTC.